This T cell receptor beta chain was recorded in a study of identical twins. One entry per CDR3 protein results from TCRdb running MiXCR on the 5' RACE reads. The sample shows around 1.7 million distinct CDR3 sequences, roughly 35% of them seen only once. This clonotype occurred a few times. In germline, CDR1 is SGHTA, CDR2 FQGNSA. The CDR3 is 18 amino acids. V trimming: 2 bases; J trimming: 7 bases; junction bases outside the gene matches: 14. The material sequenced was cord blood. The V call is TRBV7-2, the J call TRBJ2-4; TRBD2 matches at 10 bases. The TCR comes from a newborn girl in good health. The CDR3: CASSLWLAGEGTLNIQYF. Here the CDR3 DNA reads TGTGCCAGCAGCTTATGGCTAGCGGGAGAAGGGACCTTGAACATTCAGTACTTC.